This T cell receptor (beta chain) was found in a study of early T cells in non-severe SARS-CoV-2 infection. TCRdb re-called the 5' RACE reads with MiXCR, one entry per CDR3 protein. The sample holds about 71,000 distinct CDR3 sequences, 14% seen once. Trimming pared 6 bases from V and 9 bases from J, leaving 12 bases between. CDR1 is SEHNR, CDR2 FQNEAQ, per germline (reference sequence). CDR3 length: 13 amino acids. The sequencing here drew on whole blood, taken at baseline. The receptor was isolated from an adult who was a healthcare worker with PCR-confirmed SARS-CoV-2 infection or an uninfected control (not recorded which). The genes are TRBV7-9 and TRBJ1-6; D is unclear. The CDR3, as DNA: TGTGCCAGCAGTCTATCGGGGAGTTCACCCCTCCACTTT. Translated, it gives CASSLSGSSPLHF.